This T cell receptor (beta chain) is drawn from a study of cytomegalovirus exposure and HLA in healthy donors. The PCR contained 60 Vbeta and 13 Jbeta primers. Using immunoSEQ multiplex PCR, the repertoire was profiled, and TCRdb retains in-frame clones only, with some absent. The repertoire consists of more than 80,000 clones, with about 78% occurring once and the leading ten covering roughly 4.3%. V was trimmed by 1 base and J by 6 bases, leaving 14 bases between them. Germline assignment: CDR1 MGHRA and CDR2 YSYEKL. The CDR3 spans 15 residues. The TCR comes from a middle-aged woman in good health and CMV-seropositive. V usage is TRBV4-1 and J usage is TRBJ2-3, with D uncertain. What was sequenced was PBMCs. For the CDR3, the DNA is TGCGCCAGCAGCCAAGCACGTGTTAGTCTCGATACGCAGTATTTT. Amino acids: CASSQARVSLDTQYF.